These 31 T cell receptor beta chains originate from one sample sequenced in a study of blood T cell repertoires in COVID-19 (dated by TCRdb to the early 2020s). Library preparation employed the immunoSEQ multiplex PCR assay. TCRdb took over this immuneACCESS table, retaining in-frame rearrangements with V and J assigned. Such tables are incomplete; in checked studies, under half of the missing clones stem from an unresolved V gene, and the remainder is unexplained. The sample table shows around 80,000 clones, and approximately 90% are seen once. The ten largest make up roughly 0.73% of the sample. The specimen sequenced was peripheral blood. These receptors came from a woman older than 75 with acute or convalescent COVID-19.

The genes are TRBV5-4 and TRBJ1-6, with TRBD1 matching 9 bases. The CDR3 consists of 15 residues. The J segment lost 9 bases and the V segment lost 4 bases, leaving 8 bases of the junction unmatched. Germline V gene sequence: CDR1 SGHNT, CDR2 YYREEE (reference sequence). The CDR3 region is CASSVQGARGSPLHF. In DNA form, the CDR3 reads TGTGCCAGCAGCGTACAGGGGGCGCGAGGTTCACCCCTCCACTTT. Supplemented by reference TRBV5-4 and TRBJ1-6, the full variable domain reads ETGVTQSPTHLIKTRGQQVTLRCSSQSGHNTVSWYQQALGQGPQFIFQYYREEENGRGNFPPRFSGLQFPNYSSELNVNALELDDSALYLCASSVQGARGSPLHFGNGTRLTVT.

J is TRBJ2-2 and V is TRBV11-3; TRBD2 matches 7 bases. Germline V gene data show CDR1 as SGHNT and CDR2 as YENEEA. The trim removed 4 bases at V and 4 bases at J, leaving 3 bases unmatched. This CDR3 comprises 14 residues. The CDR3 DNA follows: TGTGCCAGCAGCTGGGGGGGAAGCACCGGGGAGCTGTTTTTT. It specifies CASSWGGSTGELFF.

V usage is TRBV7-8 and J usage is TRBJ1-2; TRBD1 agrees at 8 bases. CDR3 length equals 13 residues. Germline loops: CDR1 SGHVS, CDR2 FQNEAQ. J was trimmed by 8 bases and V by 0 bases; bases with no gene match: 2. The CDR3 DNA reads TGTGCCAGCAGCTTAGCGGACAGGGACGGCTACACCTTC. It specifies CASSLADRDGYTF.

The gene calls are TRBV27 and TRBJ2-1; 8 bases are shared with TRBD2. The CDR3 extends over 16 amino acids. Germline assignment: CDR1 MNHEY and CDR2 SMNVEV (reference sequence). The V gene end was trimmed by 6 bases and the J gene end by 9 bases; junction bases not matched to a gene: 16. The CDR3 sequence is CASSTTGGIYLGEQFF. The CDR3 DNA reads TGTGCCAGCAGCACCACGGGGGGGATATACCTTGGTGAGCAGTTCTTC.

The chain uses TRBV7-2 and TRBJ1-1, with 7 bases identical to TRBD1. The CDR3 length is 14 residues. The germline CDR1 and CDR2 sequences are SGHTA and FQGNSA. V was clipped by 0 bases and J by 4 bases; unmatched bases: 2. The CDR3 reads CASSLASGGTEAFF. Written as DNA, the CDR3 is TGTGCCAGCAGCTTAGCCTCAGGGGGCACTGAAGCTTTCTTT.

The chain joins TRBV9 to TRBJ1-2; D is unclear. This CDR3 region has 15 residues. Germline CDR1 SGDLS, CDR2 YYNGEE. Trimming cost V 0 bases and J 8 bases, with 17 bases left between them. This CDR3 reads CASSVGGSGGWGYTF. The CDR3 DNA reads TGTGCCAGCAGCGTAGGGGGAAGCGGTGGTTGGGGCTACACCTTC.

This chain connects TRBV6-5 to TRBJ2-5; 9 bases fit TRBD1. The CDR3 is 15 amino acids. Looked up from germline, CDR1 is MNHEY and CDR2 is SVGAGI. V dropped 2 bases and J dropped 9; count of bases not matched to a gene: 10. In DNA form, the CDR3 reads TGTGCCAGCAGTTACGACAGGGGGGCGCAAGGCGCCCAGTACTTC. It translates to CASSYDRGAQGAQYF.

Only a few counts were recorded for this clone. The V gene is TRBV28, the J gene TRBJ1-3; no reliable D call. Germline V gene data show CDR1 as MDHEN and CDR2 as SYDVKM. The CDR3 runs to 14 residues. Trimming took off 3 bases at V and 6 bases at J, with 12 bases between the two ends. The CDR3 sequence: CASSFQQSLNTIYF. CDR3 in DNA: TGTGCCAGCAGTTTCCAACAGAGCCTAAACACCATATATTTT.

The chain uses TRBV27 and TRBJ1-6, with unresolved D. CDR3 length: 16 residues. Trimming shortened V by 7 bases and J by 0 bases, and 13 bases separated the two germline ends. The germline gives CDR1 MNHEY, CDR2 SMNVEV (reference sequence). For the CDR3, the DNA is TGTGCCAGCATGCTCCACGGAGCCTCCTATAATTCACCCCTCCACTTT. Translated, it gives CASMLHGASYNSPLHF.

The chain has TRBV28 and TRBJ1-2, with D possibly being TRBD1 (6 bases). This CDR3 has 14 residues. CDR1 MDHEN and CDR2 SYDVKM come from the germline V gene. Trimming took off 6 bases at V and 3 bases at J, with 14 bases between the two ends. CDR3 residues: CASSREGGDYGYTF. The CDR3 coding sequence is TGTGCCAGCAGCAGGGAAGGGGGGGACTATGGCTACACCTTC.

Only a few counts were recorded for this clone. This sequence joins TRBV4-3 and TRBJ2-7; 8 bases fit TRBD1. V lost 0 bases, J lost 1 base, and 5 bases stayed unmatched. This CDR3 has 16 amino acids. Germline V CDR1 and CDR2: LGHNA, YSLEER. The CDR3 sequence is CASSQDRTGLSYEQYF. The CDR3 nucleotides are TGCGCCAGCAGCCAAGATAGGACAGGGTTGTCCTACGAGCAGTACTTC.

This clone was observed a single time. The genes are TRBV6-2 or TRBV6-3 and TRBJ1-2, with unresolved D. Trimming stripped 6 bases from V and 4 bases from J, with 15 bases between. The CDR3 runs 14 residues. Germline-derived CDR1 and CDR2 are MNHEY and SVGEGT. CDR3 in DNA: TGTGCCAGCAGCCCTATCACAGTTACCTATGGCTACACCTTC. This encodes CASSPITVTYGYTF.

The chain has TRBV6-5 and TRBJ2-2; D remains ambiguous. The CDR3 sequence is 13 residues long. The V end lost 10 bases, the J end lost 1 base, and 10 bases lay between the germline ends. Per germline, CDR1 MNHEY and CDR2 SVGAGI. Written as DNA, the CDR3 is TGTGCCACCCGACGGGTGAACACCGGGGAGCTGTTTTTT. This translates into CATRRVNTGELFF.

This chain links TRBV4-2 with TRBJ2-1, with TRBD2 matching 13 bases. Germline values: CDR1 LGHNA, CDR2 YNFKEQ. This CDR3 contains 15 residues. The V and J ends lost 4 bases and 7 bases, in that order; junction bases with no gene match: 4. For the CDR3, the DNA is TGTGCCAGCAGCCCGGGACTAGCGGGATGGAATGAGCAGTTCTTC. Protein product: CASSPGLAGWNEQFF.

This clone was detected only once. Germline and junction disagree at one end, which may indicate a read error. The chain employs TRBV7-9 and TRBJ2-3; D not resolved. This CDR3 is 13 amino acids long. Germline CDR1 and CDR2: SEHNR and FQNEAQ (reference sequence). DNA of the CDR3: TGTGCTAGCAGTATGGCAGATTCGGATACGCAGTATTTT. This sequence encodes CASSMADSDTQYF.

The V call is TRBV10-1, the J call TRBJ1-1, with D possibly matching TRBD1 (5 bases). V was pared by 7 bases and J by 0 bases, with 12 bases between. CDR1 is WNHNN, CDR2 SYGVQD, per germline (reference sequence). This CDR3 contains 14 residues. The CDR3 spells CASNSGLLNTEAFF. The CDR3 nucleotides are TGCGCCAGCAACTCGGGACTTTTGAACACTGAAGCTTTCTTT.

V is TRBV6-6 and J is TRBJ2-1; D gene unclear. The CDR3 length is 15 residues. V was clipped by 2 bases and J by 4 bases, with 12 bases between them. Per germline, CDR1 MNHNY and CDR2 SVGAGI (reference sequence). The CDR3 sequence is CASSYSTGFYNEQFF. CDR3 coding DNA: TGTGCCAGCAGTTACAGTACCGGTTTTTACAATGAGCAGTTCTTC.

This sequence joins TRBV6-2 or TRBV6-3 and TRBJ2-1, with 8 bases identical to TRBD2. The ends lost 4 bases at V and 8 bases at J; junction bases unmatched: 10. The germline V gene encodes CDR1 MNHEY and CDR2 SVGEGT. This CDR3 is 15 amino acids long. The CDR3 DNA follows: TGTGCCAGCAGTTCCACCGGGACTAGAATGGATGAGCAGTTCTTC. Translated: CASSSTGTRMDEQFF.

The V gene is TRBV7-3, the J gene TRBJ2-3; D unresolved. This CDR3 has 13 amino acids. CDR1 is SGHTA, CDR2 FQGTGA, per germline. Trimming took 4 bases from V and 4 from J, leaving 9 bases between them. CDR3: CASSSLSADTQYF. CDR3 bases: TGTGCCAGCAGCTCCCTGTCGGCAGATACGCAGTATTTT.

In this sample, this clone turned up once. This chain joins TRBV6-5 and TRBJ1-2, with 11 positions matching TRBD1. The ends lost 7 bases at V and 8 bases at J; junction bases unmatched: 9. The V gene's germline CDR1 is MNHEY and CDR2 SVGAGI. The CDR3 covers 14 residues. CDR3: CASTADRGREGYTF. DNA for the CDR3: TGTGCCAGCACAGCGGACAGGGGGCGAGAGGGCTACACCTTC.

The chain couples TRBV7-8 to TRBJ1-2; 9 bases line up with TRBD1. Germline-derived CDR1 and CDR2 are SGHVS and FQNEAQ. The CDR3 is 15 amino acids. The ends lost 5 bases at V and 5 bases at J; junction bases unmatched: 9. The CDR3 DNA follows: TGTGCCAGCAGCCCCGCCGGGACAGGGATGTATGGCTACACCTTC. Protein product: CASSPAGTGMYGYTF.

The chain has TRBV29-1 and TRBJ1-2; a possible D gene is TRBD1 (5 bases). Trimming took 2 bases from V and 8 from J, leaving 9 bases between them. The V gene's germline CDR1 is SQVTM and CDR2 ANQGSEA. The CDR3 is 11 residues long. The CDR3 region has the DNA TGCAGCGTTGAAAGGGGTAGAGGCTACACCTTC. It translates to CSVERGRGYTF. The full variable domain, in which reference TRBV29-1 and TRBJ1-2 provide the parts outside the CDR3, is SAVISQKPSRDICQRGTSLTIQCQVDSQVTMMFWYRQQPGQSLTLIATANQGSEATYESGFVIDKFPISRPNLTFSTLTVSNMSPEDSSIYLCSVERGRGYTFGSGTRLTVV.

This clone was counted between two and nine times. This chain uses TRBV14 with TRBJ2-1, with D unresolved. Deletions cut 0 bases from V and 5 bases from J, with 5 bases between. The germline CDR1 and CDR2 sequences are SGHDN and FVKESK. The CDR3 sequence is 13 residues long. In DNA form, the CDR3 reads TGTGCCAGCAGCCAAGATCGTCACAATGAGCAGTTCTTC. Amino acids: CASSQDRHNEQFF. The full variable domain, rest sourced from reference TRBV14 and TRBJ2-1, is EAGVTQFPSHSVIEKGQTVTLRCDPISGHDNLYWYRRVMGKEIKFLLHFVKESKQDESGMPNNRFLAERTGGTYSTLKVQPAELEDSGVYFCASSQDRHNEQFFGPGTRLTVL.

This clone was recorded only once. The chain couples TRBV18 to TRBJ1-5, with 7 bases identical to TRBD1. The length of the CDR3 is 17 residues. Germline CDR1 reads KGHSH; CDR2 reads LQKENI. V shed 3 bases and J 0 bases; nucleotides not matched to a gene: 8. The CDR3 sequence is CASSPSSGGDSNQPQHF. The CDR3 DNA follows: TGTGCCAGCTCACCTTCTTCAGGGGGAGATAGCAATCAGCCCCAGCATTTT. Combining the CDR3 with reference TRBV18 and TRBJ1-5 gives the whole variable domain NAGVMQNPRHLVRRRGQEARLRCSPMKGHSHVYWYRQLPEEGLKFMVYLQKENIIDESGMPKERFSAEFPKEGPSILRIQQVVRGDSAAYFCASSPSSGGDSNQPQHFGDGTRLSIL.

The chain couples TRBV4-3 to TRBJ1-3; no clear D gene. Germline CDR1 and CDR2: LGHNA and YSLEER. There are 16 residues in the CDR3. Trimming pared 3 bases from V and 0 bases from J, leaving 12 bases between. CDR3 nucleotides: TGCGCCAGCAGCCAGGGGAGAGGAAGCTCTGGAAACACCATATATTTT. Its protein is CASSQGRGSSGNTIYF.

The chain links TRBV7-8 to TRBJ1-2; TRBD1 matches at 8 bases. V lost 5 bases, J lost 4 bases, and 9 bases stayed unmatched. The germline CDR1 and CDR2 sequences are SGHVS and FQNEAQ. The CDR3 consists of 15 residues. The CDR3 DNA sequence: TGTGCCAGCAGCCCCAGACAGGGGAAGAGCTATGGCTACACCTTC. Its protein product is CASSPRQGKSYGYTF.

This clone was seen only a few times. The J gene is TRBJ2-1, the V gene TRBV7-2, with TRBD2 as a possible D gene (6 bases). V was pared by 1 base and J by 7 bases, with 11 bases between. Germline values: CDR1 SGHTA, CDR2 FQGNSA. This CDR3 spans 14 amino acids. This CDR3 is CASSLDSGGNEQFF. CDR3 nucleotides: TGTGCCAGCAGCTTAGATTCCGGGGGAAATGAGCAGTTCTTC.

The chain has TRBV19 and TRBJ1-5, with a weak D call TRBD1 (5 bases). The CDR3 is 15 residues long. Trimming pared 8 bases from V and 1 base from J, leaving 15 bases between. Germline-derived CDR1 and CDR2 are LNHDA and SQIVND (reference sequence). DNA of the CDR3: TGTGCCAGTCAGATGGCGGGGGAGAGCAATCAGCCCCAGCATTTT. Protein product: CASQMAGESNQPQHF.

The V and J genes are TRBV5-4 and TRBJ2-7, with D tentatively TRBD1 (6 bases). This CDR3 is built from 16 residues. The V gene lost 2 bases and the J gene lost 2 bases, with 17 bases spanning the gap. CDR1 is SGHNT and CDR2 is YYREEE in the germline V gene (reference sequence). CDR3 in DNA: TGTGCCAGCAGCTTTGTTCCAGGGGCCAGGGCCTACGAGCAGTACTTC. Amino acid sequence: CASSFVPGARAYEQYF.

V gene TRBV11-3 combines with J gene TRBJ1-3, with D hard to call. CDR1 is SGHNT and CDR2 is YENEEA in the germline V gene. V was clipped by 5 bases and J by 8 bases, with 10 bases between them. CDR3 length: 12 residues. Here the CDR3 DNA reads TGTGCCAGCAGCCCGGGCGGGGACACCATATATTTT. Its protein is CASSPGGDTIYF.

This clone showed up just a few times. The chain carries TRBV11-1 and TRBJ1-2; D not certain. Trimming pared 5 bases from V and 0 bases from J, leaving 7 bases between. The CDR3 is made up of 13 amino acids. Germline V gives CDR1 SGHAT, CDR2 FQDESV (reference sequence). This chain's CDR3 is CASSQAANYGYTF. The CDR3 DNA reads TGTGCCAGCAGCCAAGCTGCTAACTATGGCTACACCTTC.